This T cell receptor (beta chain) emerged from a study of blood T cell repertoires in COVID-19. For the study at large: Samples representing acute and convalescent COVID-19 were sourced from the United States, Italy and Spain. The analysed material was cDNA or gDNA that came from T cells, B-cell-depleted T cells, or PBMCs.

In the source study's methods: Using reference gene primer amplification, nucleated cell counts were estimated. Assay used: immunoSEQ multiplex PCR; TCRdb lists only in-frame clones, some missing. The DNA gave D and trimming, while V, J and clone size come from that table. Here the sample spans approximately 190,000 clones, around 80% being singletons. Trimming pared 10 bases from V and 0 bases from J, leaving 10 bases between. There are 14 residues in the CDR3. CDR1 is SNHLY and CDR2 is FYNNEI in the germline V gene. This clone appeared a single time. The gene calls are TRBV2 and TRBJ1-6; D unresolved. The sequence was collected from a man aged 55 to 70 with acute or convalescent COVID-19. Sequencing input: peripheral blood. In DNA form, the CDR3 reads TGTGCCACTAAAGAGAGCTCCTATAATTCACCCCTCCACTTT. Translation gives CATKESSYNSPLHF.